This T cell receptor (beta chain) was recorded in a study of neurological immune-mediated disorders (dated by TCRdb to between 2018 and 2020). Describing the broader study: Among the approximately 34 multiple sclerosis patients, relapsing-remitting MS was present in about 31 and secondary progressive MS was present in 3. Peripheral blood TCR-beta repertoires from HTLV-I-associated myelopathy (HAM/TSP) patients, multiple sclerosis patients and healthy controls were compared by UMI-based sequencing. The 106 TCR-beta libraries covered PBMC samples along with longitudinal samples, technical triplicates, and paired sorted CD4+ and CD8+ T-cell subsets. Of the 68 subjects in the cohort, some 15 were HAM/TSP patients, about 34 were multiple sclerosis patients, and approximately 20 were healthy controls.

Unsorted PBMC libraries were generated from 2 million PBMCs stored in RNAlater at -80 °C until RNA extraction. Multiple sclerosis patients were enrolled in a US clinical protocol evaluating disease progression by magnetic resonance imaging. PBMCs were separated from peripheral blood using Ficoll-Hypaque density gradient centrifugation and then cryopreserved in liquid nitrogen. Summary of the overall study and its limitations: No identical CDR3 amino acid sequences were shared among expanded clones across subjects, suggesting private TCR-beta repertoires in all groups. Repertoires from 18 of 34 MS patients were grouped by phylogenetic analysis into a cluster of related CDR3 sequences, suggesting a possible repertoire-level signature. TCR clonal expansion was highest in HAM/TSP patients and lowest in MS patients, with MS patients falling below even healthy controls. No clinical or MRI features were associated with the MS cluster, and the authors said that larger cohorts are needed.

cDNA synthesis used template-switch 5'RACE with a primer carrying a 10-nucleotide random unique molecular identifier tagging each TCR transcript. Every sequencing run covered 15-18 subjects and yielded more than 170 million TCR-beta sequences. The RNeasy kit was used for extraction of total RNA. TCR-beta VDJ regions were amplified with primers for the TCR constant region and the 5'RACE anchor, using the KAPA Real-time Library Amplification kit. Sample indexes and Illumina adaptors were added in a first PCR, after which library yield was increased in a second PCR. The roughly 650 bp TCR product was size-selected on a 2% E-gel SizeSelection system after Ampure bead purification. Before pooling, libraries had their quality checked on a Bioanalyzer, their concentration measured with Qubit, and their quantity determined with the Kapa Library Quantification kit. An Illumina HiSeq 2500 was used to sequence the libraries paired-end at 2 x 150 bp. To increase sequence diversity, about 25-31% phiX was spiked into each library pool. The paper's data handling went like this. The quality-filtered reads were processed with the UMI-based MiGEC pipeline, whose error correction step removed more than 80% of the raw TCR sequences. VDJ genes were aligned to IMGT germline references, and clonotypes were defined by unique CDR3 amino acid sequence plus V-J genes. Clonal expansion, Shannon diversity and CDR3 relatedness were evaluated with VDJtools (CalcPairwiseDistances, ClusterSamples), while phylogenetic trees were built in CLCbio workbench. Using coefficient-of-variation modelling across technical triplicates, the study counted a clone as expanded if it had at least 8 unique UMIs. In-frame beta chains were kept once TCRdb had trimmed the public reads at Q25 with fastp and called clones with MiXCR. Identical CDR3 protein sequences are pooled into one entry, listed with their most common genes and DNA. The V and J calls were not made by the authors but by TCRdb's processing. The sample table lists 65,000 to 90,000 distinct CDR3 sequences, 3.2% of them with a count of one. The ten largest clonotypes hold around 5.5% of the sample.

Trimming takes 5 bases from V and 6 bases from J, and the germline ends sit 14 bases apart. From cysteine to phenylalanine, the CDR3 is 14 amino acids long. This entry keeps only the CDR3 DNA: 42 bases, framed from base 1. This clonotype was detected many times. Its specific antigen is unknown. No qualities accompany the bases; no much larger clone lies one base away. Rearrangement joined TRBV12-3 or TRBV12-4 to TRBJ1-5; no confident D gene assignment can be made. The sample was PBMCs. The sequence was obtained from a woman aged 45-65 years with multiple sclerosis. The DNA is TGTGCCAGCAGTCATCGGTCTTCGGGTCAGCCCCAGCATTTT. It is translated as CASSHRSSGQPQHF.